This T cell receptor (beta chain) was sequenced for a study of T cells in Graves' hyperthyroidism and ophthalmopathy. Study conclusions and caveats: Among thyroid clonotypes expanded above 0.001, most also appeared in blood.

From RNA transcripts, TCR beta CDR3 regions were amplified. In the first-round RT-PCR of the TCR CDR3, the HTBI primer set was used. MiXCR was run by TCRdb on the multiplex PCR reads, yielding one entry per CDR3 protein. Among more than 500,000 distinct CDR3 sequences listed, 12% to 15% were seen once. On this clonotype itself: Its antigen remains unidentified.

This CDR3 region has 20 residues. From germline, CDR1 is SNHLY and CDR2 FYNNEI. With V trimmed by 6 bases and J by 0 bases, 17 bases remained unmatched. The origin of this receptor is a woman aged 40 to 50 with Graves' hyperthyroidism. Sequencing input: blood. The genes are TRBV2 and TRBJ1-6, with 7 bases lining up with TRBD1. The CDR3 loop is CASSSPPGQNISSYNSPLHF. The DNA for the CDR3 is TGTGCCAGCAGCTCCCCTCCGGGACAGAACATAAGCTCCTATAATTCACCCCTCCACTTT.